These 11 T cell receptor beta chains were sequenced from one sample in a study of blood T cell repertoires in COVID-19. The data were produced by immunoSEQ multiplex PCR, yet TCRdb's version contains in-frame clones alone and is incomplete. The table lists 250,000 or so clones, roughly 89% of them singletons, with around 2.9% in the top ten. The sample comprised peripheral blood. The receptor source for this set is a woman aged 30 to 39 with active or convalescent COVID-19.

This chain links TRBV11-2 with TRBJ1-1; D uncertain. The CDR3 extends over 13 amino acids. With 1 base removed from V and 0 bases from J, the gap between germline ends came to 3 bases. Germline V gene sequence: CDR1 SGHAT, CDR2 FQNNGV. For the CDR3, the DNA is TGTGCCAGCAGCTTAGGAGTGAACACTGAAGCTTTCTTT. The encoded protein is CASSLGVNTEAFF.

This clone was observed many times. The V gene is TRBV3-1 (or the pseudogene TRBV3-2), the J gene TRBJ2-5; D is uncertain. The CDR3 sequence is 16 residues long. Deletions cut 4 bases from V and 3 bases from J, with 18 bases between. Germline V gives CDR1 LGHDT, CDR2 YNNKEL (reference sequence). The CDR3 protein is CASSRTGVQPKETQYF. The DNA for the CDR3 is TGTGCCAGCAGCCGAACCGGAGTCCAACCCAAAGAGACCCAGTACTTC.

The chain has TRBV30 and TRBJ2-3, with D tentatively TRBD2 (5 bases). CDR1 GTSNPN and CDR2 SVGIG come from the germline V gene (reference sequence). This CDR3 has 15 amino acids. Between the trimmed V and J ends, which lost 4 bases and 2 bases, there was a span of 16 bases. The CDR3 region is CAWNTAAGITDTQYF. CDR3 DNA sequence: TGTGCCTGGAACACAGCGGCTGGAATCACAGATACGCAGTATTTT.

The count of this clone is one. The CDR3 nucleotides read TGTGCCAGCAGCTCCTGGGCCGGGAGCCGGTCCTACAATGAGCAGTTCTTC. It codes for CASSSWAGSRSYNEQFF. V and J are TRBV7-2 and TRBJ2-1, with a possible D match to TRBD2 (6 bases). This CDR3 comprises 17 residues. Germline loops: CDR1 SGHTA, CDR2 FQGNSA. Trimming left V 4 bases short and J 1 base short, with 17 bases between.

CDR3 bases: TGTGCCAGCAGTTACATTTTCAGGGGCTACGAGCAGTACTTC. Translating it yields CASSYIFRGYEQYF. The chain carries TRBV6-2 or TRBV6-3 and TRBJ2-7; a possible D gene is TRBD1 (6 bases). Germline values: CDR1 MNHEY, CDR2 SVGEGT. This CDR3 region has 14 residues. Trimming shortened V by 2 bases and J by 3 bases, and 11 bases separated the two germline ends.

The rearrangement uses TRBV6-4 and TRBJ1-5; D possibly corresponds to TRBD1 (6 bases). The CDR3 loop spans 16 amino acids. CDR1 and CDR2 (germline): MRHNA, SNTAGT. With 0 bases removed from V and 4 bases from J, the gap between germline ends came to 13 bases. CDR3 coding DNA: TGTGCCAGCAGTGACTCTGGACAGCCCAAGAATCAGCCCCAGCATTTT. This codes for CASSDSGQPKNQPQHF.

This clone was detected only a few times. The chain combines TRBV18 with TRBJ1-1; D call uncertain. CDR3 length equals 13 residues. Germline CDR1 and CDR2: KGHSH and LQKENI. Trimming left V 3 bases short and J 6 bases short, with 11 bases between. CDR3 amino acids: CASSPWSGAEAFF. As DNA, the CDR3 is TGTGCCAGCTCACCTTGGAGCGGCGCTGAAGCTTTCTTT.

This clone showed up just a few times. V gene TRBV6-4 combines with J gene TRBJ2-3; 11 bases map to TRBD2. J was trimmed by 10 bases and V by 0 bases; bases with no gene match: 6. From germline, CDR1 is MRHNA and CDR2 SNTAGT. This CDR3 has 15 amino acids. CDR3 sequence (DNA): TGTGCCAGCAGTGACTCAACTAGCGGGGGTTCTCCGCAGTATTTT. Encoded protein: CASSDSTSGGSPQYF.

This clone has a handful of counts. The chain carries TRBV30 and TRBJ1-5; TRBD1 matches at 11 bases. This CDR3 is built from 17 residues. V was pared by 3 bases and J by 3 bases, with 10 bases of the junction left unmatched. Germline V gives CDR1 GTSNPN, CDR2 SVGIG (reference sequence). In DNA, the CDR3 is TGTGCCTGGAGATACCCGGGACAGGGGGGGACCAATCAGCCCCAGCATTTT. It is translated as CAWRYPGQGGTNQPQHF.

This clone was seen only once. The chain employs TRBV30 and TRBJ1-6; D perhaps matches TRBD1 (6 bases). The V end lost 3 bases, the J end lost 7 bases, and 13 bases lay between the germline ends. Germline V gives CDR1 GTSNPN, CDR2 SVGIG (reference sequence). The CDR3 is 14 amino acids. This CDR3 reads CAWSRDIENSPLHF. CDR3 nucleotide sequence: TGTGCCTGGAGCCGGGACATTGAAAATTCACCCCTCCACTTT.

A word on this clone: Mismatch with germline at one junction end may stem from a read error. This chain connects TRBV2 to TRBJ2-5, with 12 bases identical to TRBD2. CDR1 is SNHLY, CDR2 FYNNEI, per germline. CDR3 length equals 12 residues. CDR3 residues: CARRTSGDFSDF. In DNA, the CDR3 is TGTGCCAGAAGGACTAGCGGGGACTTTTCAGACTTC. The entire variable domain, with the rest obtained from reference TRBV2 and TRBJ2-5, is as follows: EPEVTQTPSHQVTQMGQEVILRCVPISNHLYFYWYRQILGQKVEFLVSFYNNEISEKSEIFDDQFSVERPDGSNFTLKIRSTKLEDSAMYFCARRTSGDFSDFGPGTRLLVL.